The text below deals with one T cell receptor beta chain. The antigen is not known. The sample belongs to a study of T-cell reconstitution after alpha-beta-depleted transplantation in children. Study outcomes and limitations: The origin of high day-60 TCRbeta diversity in some patients lay in surviving recipient T cells and thymic progenitors. By about two months after transplant, alpha-beta T cells reportedly arose from several hundred graft clones that had expanded.

Researchers prepared the TCRbeta library using unique molecular identifiers, the study reports. MiXCR, run by TCRdb on the PCR reads, gives a single entry per CDR3 protein. The profile shows 350,000 to 500,000 distinct CDR3 sequences, around two fifths of them singletons. This CDR3 has 16 residues. With 4 bases removed from V and 2 bases from J, the gap between germline ends came to 17 bases. Germline-derived CDR1 and CDR2 are SGHRS and YFSETQ. This clonotype was sampled from a girl aged 2-10 years with aplastic anemia, due to receive a stem cell transplant. This chain joins TRBV5-1 and TRBJ2-3, with D possibly called TRBD1 or TRBD2 (5 bases each). This specimen was PBMCs, taken before TCRalphabeta/CD19-depleted stem cell transplant. The CDR3 loop reads CASSTSGRATTDTQYF. CDR3 bases: TGCGCCAGCAGCACGTCGGGACGCGCCACCACAGATACGCAGTATTTT.